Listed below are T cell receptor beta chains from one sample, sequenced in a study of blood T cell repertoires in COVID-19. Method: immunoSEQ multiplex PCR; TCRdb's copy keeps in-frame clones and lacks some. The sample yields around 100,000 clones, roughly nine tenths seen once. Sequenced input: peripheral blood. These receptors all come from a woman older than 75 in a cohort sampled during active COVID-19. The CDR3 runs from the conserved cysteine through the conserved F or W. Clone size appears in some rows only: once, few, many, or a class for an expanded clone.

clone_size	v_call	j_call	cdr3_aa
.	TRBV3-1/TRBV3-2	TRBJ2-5	CASSQDLYREETQYF
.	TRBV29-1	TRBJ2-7	CSYRDRGGEQYF
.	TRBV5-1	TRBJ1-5	CASSLQGGNQPQHF
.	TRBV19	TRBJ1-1	CASRQRTDGGTEAFF
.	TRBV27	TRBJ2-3	CASSRDRGRTDTQYF
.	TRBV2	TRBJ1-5	CASSILRSGSANQPQHF
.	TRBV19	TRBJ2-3	CASSPQGLSTDTQYF
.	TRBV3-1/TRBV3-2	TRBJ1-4	CASSQERGWSEKLFF
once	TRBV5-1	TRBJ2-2	CASSSGQSPGELFF
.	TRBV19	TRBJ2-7	CATRTSGSRSTMNF
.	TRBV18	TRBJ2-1	CASSPVGGSYNEQFF
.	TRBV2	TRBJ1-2	CASSEQNYGYTF
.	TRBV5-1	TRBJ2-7	CASSLGPSGMGYEQYF
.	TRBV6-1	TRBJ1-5	CASSEWGQGVIIQPQHF
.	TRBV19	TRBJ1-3	CASSPRDSGNTIYF
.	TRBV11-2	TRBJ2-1	CANSLVGRGSSSYNEQFF
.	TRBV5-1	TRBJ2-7	CASSRGSLPGEEQYF
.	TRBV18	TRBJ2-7	CASSPPGTDYEQYF
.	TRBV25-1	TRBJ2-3	CASSGQQVGADTQYF
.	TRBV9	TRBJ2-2	CASSAGQGGTGELFF
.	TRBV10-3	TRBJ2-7	CAIRVGQIHEQYF
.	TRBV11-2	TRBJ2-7	CASSYSPRDEQYF
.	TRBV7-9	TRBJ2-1	CASSSPSGGRFEQFF
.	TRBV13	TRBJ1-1	CASSSRQGARTEAFF
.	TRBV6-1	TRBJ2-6	CASSEGTGFSGANVLTF
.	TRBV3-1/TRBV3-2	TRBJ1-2	CASSLQGSYGYTF
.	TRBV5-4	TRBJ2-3	CASSSPGTGEDRDTQYF
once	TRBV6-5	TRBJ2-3	CASSYKRGSDTQYF
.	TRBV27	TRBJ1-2	CASSYGQGMMGGYTF
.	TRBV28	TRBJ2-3	CASRVAGGQIWDTQYF
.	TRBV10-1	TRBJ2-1	CASAGTTGPYEQFF
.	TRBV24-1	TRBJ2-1	CATSDLAAGGSEQFF
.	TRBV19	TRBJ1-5	CASSTQGGNPPQHF
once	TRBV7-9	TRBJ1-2	CASSLRGDGYTF
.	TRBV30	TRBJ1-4	CAWNGHVNEKLFF
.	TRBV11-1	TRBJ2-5	CASSLWASGSSETQYF
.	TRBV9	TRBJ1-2	CASTRGTGANYGYTF
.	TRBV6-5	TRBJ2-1	CASSTSGGAGNEQFF
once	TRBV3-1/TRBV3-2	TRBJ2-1	CASSQGRTGLGEQFF
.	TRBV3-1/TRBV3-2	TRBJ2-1	CASSQARLAGGPNSNEQFF
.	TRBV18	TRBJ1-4	CASSPPVGGGNEKLFF
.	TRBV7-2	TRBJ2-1	CASSLNLAGVYEQFF
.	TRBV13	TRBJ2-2	CASSPGGELFF
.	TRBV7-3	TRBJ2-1	CASSPTTSGRDEQFF
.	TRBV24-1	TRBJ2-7	CATSDYLDEQYF